This TCR beta chain was recorded in a study of CD8+ T cells in alopecia areata. Study-level information: Those treated were given oral tofacitinib at 5 to 10 mg twice daily. Overall study findings and caveats: Significant decreases in scalp clonality and expanded CD8+ clones followed tofacitinib treatment.

Documented treatment: oral pan-JAK inhibitor, 5-10 mg twice daily. Specimens obtained from alopecia areata patients comprised lesional scalp punch biopsies and peripheral blood. V gave up 3 bases and J gave up 11 bases, with 16 bases separating them. Germline V lookup: CDR1 GTSNPN, CDR2 SVGIG (reference sequence). CDR3 length equals 12 residues. Details on this clone: No antigen is known for it.

In each case, RNA was isolated and then reverse transcribed into cDNA as the sequencing template. Method: immunoSEQ multiplex PCR; TCRdb's copy keeps in-frame clones and lacks some. The sample holds fewer than 200,000 clones, 58% seen once. This receptor was obtained from a human donor with alopecia areata. The rearrangement uses TRBV30 and TRBJ1-1; D might be TRBD1 (6 bases). Specimen: CD4+ T cells sorted from blood, collected between weeks 55 and 65, from a patient treated with tofacitinib. CDR3 in DNA: TGTGCCTGGAGGGGAGGAGCAGGGGCGGCTTTCTTT. The encoded protein is CAWRGGAGAAFF.